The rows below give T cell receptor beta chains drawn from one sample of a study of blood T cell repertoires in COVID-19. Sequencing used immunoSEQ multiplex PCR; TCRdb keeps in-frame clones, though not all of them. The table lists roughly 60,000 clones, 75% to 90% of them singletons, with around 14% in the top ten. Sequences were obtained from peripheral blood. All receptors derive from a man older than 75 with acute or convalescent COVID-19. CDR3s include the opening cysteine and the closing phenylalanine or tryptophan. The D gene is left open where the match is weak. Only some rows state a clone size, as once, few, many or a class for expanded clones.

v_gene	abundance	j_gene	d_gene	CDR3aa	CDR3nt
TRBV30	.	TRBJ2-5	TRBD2	CAWSVMLGGGSAQYF	TGTGCCTGGAGTGTAATGCTTGGCGGGGGATCGGCCCAGTACTTC
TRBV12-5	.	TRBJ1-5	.	CASGFGGFGNQPQHF	TGTGCTAGTGGTTTCGGGGGTTTTGGCAATCAGCCCCAGCATTTT
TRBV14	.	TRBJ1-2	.	CASSHEARPNYGYTF	TGTGCCAGCAGCCACGAGGCTCGTCCTAACTATGGCTACACCTTC
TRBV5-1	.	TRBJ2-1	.	CASSLGTDNEQFF	TGCGCCAGCAGCTTGGGGACTGACAATGAGCAGTTCTTC
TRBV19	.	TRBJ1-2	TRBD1	CASRTGAPNYGYTF	TGTGCGAGCAGGACAGGGGCACCTAACTATGGCTACACCTTC
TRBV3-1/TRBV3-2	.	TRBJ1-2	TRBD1	CASSLRQGGGYTF	TGTGCCAGCAGCCTGAGACAGGGCGGTGGCTACACCTTC
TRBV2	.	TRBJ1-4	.	CATGQLQREKLFF	TGTGCCACCGGACAGTTGCAGAGGGAAAAACTGTTTTTT
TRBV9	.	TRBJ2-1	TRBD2	CASSVNPGDYLGYNEQFF	TGTGCCAGCAGCGTAAATCCCGGGGACTATCTTGGCTACAATGAGCAGTTCTTC
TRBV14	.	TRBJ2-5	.	CASSQDWRLPGETQYF	TGTGCCAGCAGCCAAGATTGGCGACTGCCAGGGGAGACCCAGTACTTC
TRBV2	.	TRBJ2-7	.	CASSEGSLLLYEQYF	TGTGCCAGCAGTGAAGGTTCACTACTACTCTACGAGCAGTACTTC
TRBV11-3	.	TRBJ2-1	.	CASSLDPRQKQFF	TGTGCCAGCAGCTTAGATCCGAGACAGAAACAGTTCTTC
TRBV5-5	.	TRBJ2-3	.	CASSLLGDTQYF	TGTGCCAGCAGCTTACTAGGAGATACGCAGTATTTT
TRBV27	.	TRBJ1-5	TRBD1	CASSLNGARGNNQPQHF	TGTGCCAGCAGTTTAAACGGGGCCAGGGGGAATAATCAGCCCCAGCATTTT
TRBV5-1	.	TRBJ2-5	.	CASSSRTGRGQETQYF	TGCGCCAGCAGCTCTAGGACAGGGAGGGGACAAGAGACCCAGTACTTC
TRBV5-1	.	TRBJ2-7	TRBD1	CASSHGTGDRSYEQYF	TGCGCCAGCAGCCACGGGACAGGCGATCGCTCCTACGAGCAGTACTTC
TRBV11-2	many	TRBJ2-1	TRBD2	CASSPRGLAGVYNEQFF	TGTGCCAGCAGCCCCCGAGGACTAGCGGGGGTTTACAATGAGCAGTTCTTC
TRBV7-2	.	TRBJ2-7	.	CASREDRYEQYF	TGTGCCAGCAGGGAGGATCGCTACGAGCAGTACTTC
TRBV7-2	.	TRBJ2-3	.	CASRELTDTQYF	TGTGCCAGCAGGGAGTTAACAGATACGCAGTATTTT
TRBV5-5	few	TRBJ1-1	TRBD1	CASSLQGGLGGAFF	TGTGCCAGCAGCTTACAGGGGGGGCTAGGTGGAGCTTTCTTT
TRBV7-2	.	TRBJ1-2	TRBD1	CASSDDRALWYGYTF	TGTGCCAGCAGCGATGACAGGGCCCTCTGGTATGGCTACACCTTC
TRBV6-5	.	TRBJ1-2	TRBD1	CASRGTVNYGYTF	TGTGCCAGCAGGGGGACAGTAAACTATGGCTACACCTTC
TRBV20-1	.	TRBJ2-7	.	CRADTYYEQYF	TGCAGGGCTGACACCTACTACGAGCAGTACTTC
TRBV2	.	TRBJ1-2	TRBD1	CASSVQGQSLRGYTF	TGTGCCAGCAGTGTGCAGGGACAGAGTTTGAGAGGCTACACCTTC
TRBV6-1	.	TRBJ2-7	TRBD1	CASSDLPGTGASYEQYF	TGTGCCAGCAGTGATTTACCCGGGACAGGGGCCTCCTACGAGCAGTACTTC
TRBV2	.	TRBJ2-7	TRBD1	CASQPRDRLAEQYF	TGTGCCAGTCAACCCCGGGACAGGTTAGCCGAGCAGTACTTC
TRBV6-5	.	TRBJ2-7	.	CASRPGQGAYEQYF	TGTGCCAGCAGACCCGGACAAGGAGCCTACGAGCAGTACTTC
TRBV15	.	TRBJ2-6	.	CATSRDIIAGANVLTF	TGTGCCACCAGCAGAGATATAATAGCGGGGGCCAACGTCCTGACTTTC
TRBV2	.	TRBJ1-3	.	CASSSDKISGNTIYF	TGTGCCAGCAGTTCGGACAAAATCTCTGGAAACACCATATATTTT
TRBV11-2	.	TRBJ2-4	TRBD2	CASSYSGGAKNIQYF	TGTGCCAGCAGCTATAGCGGGGGGGCCAAAAACATTCAGTACTTC
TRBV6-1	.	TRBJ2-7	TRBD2	CASSDRLAHEQYF	TGTGCCAGCAGTGACCGACTAGCCCACGAGCAGTACTTC
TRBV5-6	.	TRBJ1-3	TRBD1	CASSLPQGGTGNTIYF	TGTGCCAGCAGCTTGCCACAGGGGGGAACTGGAAACACCATATATTTT
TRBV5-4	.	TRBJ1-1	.	CASSLASTDSEAFF	TGTGCCAGCAGCTTGGCCAGCACAGATTCGGAAGCTTTCTTT
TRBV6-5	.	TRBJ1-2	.	CASTKGRLTYTF	TGTGCCAGCACCAAGGGGAGGCTAACCTACACCTTC
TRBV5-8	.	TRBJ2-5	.	CASSFTRETQYF	TGTGCCAGCAGTTTTACTAGGGAGACCCAGTACTTC
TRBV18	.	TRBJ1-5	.	CASSPREARNQPQHF	TGTGCCAGCTCACCCCGGGAGGCCCGCAATCAGCCCCAGCATTTT
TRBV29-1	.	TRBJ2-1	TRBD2	CSVVAGGSYNEQFF	TGCAGCGTTGTCGCGGGGGGCTCCTACAATGAGCAGTTCTTC
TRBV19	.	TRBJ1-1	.	CASSIETESEAFF	TGTGCCAGTAGTATAGAAACAGAAAGTGAAGCTTTCTTT
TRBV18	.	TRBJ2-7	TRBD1	CASSGGQGTYEQYF	TGTGCCAGCTCAGGGGGACAGGGAACCTACGAGCAGTACTTC
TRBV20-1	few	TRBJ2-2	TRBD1	CSASLWTGANTGELFF	TGCAGTGCTAGTCTTTGGACAGGGGCCAACACCGGGGAGCTGTTTTTT
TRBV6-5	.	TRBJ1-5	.	CASSYSSSGRNQPQHF	TGTGCCAGCAGTTACTCTTCCAGTGGGAGAAATCAGCCCCAGCATTTT
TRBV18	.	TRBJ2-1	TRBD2	CASSPRLAGEQFF	TGTGCCAGCTCACCCCGACTAGCGGGGGAGCAGTTCTTC
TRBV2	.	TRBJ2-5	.	CASSEGRGETQYF	TGTGCCAGCAGTGAAGGGCGAGGGGAGACCCAGTACTTC
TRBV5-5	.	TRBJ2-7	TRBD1	CASSLPKTGDRSYEQYF	TGTGCCAGCAGCCTCCCAAAGACAGGGGATCGGTCCTACGAGCAGTACTTC
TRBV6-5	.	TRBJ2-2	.	CASSQGWNTGELFF	TGTGCCAGCAGTCAGGGGTGGAACACCGGGGAGCTGTTTTTT
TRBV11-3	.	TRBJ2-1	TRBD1	CASMGQGSNEQFF	TGTGCCAGCATGGGACAGGGATCCAATGAGCAGTTCTTC
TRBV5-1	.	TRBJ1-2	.	CASSLAGYVDGYTF	TGCGCCAGCAGCTTGGCGGGGTACGTCGATGGCTACACCTTC